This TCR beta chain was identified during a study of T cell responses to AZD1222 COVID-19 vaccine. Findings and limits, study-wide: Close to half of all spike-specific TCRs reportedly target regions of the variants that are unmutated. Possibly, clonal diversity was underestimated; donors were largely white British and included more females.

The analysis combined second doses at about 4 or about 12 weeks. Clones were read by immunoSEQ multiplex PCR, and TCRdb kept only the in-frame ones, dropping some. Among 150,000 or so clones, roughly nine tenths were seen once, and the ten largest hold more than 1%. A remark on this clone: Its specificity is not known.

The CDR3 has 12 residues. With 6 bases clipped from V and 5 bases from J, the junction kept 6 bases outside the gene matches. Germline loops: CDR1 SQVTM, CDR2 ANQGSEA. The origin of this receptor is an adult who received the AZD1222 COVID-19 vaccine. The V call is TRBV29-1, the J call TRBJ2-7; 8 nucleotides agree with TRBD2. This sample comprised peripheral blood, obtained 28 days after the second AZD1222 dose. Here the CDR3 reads CSVGPGGDEQYF. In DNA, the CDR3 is TGCAGCGTGGGGCCGGGAGGGGACGAGCAGTACTTC.